A selection of T cell receptor beta chains follows, all from one sample in a study of TIL therapy for anti-PD-1-resistant metastatic lung cancer. Generated by immunoSEQ multiplex PCR, the TCRdb table keeps only in-frame clones and is missing some. The table lists about 13,000 clones, 66% of them singletons. The material was tumor tissue, obtained at baseline. The receptors derive from a woman aged 25-85 years with non-small cell lung cancer. The CDR3 runs from the conserved cysteine through the conserved F or W. A D gene is named only where the DNA matches it firmly. The size of a clone is reported for some rows only, either as once, few or many, or as a class for expanded clones.

v_call,d_call,clone_size,j_call,cdr3_length,cdr3_aa,cdr3_nt
TRBV28,NA,NA,TRBJ2-7,12,CASSTPEAGEYF,TGTGCCAGCAGTACCCCCGAGGCGGGTGAGTACTTC
TRBV7-9,TRBD2,NA,TRBJ2-1,17,CASCSLVALAGADEQFF,TGTGCCAGCTGCAGCTTAGTAGCGCTAGCGGGAGCGGATGAGCAGTTCTTC
TRBV5-1,NA,NA,TRBJ1-1,14,CASSLVTVNTEAFF,TGCGCCAGCAGCTTGGTAACGGTGAACACTGAAGCTTTCTTT
TRBV18,TRBD2,NA,TRBJ2-5,16,CASSPFTSGRGQTQYF,TGTGCCAGCTCACCCTTCACTAGCGGGAGGGGACAGACCCAGTACTTC
TRBV11-2,NA,NA,TRBJ2-5,11,CASSFGETQYF,TGTGCCAGCAGCTTTGGGGAGACCCAGTACTTC
TRBV28,NA,few,TRBJ2-5,14,CASSPPTHQETQYF,TGTGCCAGCAGTCCCCCGACTCACCAAGAGACCCAGTACTTC
TRBV6-5,TRBD1,NA,TRBJ1-4,13,CASSPGQGGKLFF,TGTGCCAGCAGCCCGGGACAGGGGGGAAAACTGTTTTTT
TRBV30,NA,NA,TRBJ2-3,18,CAWSKPEWTGPFTDTQYF,TGTGCCTGGAGCAAACCCGAATGGACTGGGCCATTCACAGATACGCAGTATTTT
TRBV4-1,NA,NA,TRBJ1-1,13,CASSQDNRAGAFF,TGCGCCAGCAGCCAAGACAATCGAGCTGGAGCTTTCTTT
TRBV5-4,TRBD1,NA,TRBJ1-4,15,CASSSDRTTNEKLFF,TGTGCCAGCAGCTCGGACAGGACAACTAATGAAAAACTGTTTTTT
TRBV5-1,TRBD2,few,TRBJ2-1,11,CASSPEREKFF,TGCGCCAGCAGCCCCGAGCGGGAGAAGTTCTTC
TRBV2,NA,few,TRBJ1-1,13,CAITLKRGTEAFF,TGTGCCATCACTCTCAAAAGGGGAACTGAAGCTTTCTTT
TRBV5-4,TRBD1,NA,TRBJ2-2,14,CASSTGQDTGELFF,TGTGCCAGCAGCACAGGACAGGACACCGGGGAGCTGTTTTTT
TRBV5-6,NA,NA,TRBJ1-2,15,CASSLAAVTRNGYTF,TGTGCCAGCAGCTTGGCCGCGGTGACCCGGAATGGCTACACCTTC
TRBV30,NA,NA,TRBJ2-1,15,CALTGRGGWLNEQFF,TGTGCTCTGACGGGGCGCGGGGGCTGGCTGAATGAGCAGTTCTTC
TRBV29-1,TRBD2,few,TRBJ2-7,17,CSVLGTSGRAGIDEQYF,TGCAGCGTCCTCGGAACTAGCGGGAGGGCCGGGATCGACGAGCAGTACTTC
TRBV7-3,TRBD2,NA,TRBJ2-1,15,CASSLPGLANNEQFF,TGTGCCAGCAGCTTACCGGGACTAGCGAACAATGAGCAGTTCTTC
TRBV13,NA,NA,TRBJ2-5,12,CASRLQGETQYF,TGTGCCAGCAGACTACAGGGAGAGACCCAGTACTTC
TRBV5-1,NA,NA,TRBJ2-3,16,CASSLAGVISTDTQYF,TGCGCCAGCAGCTTGGCGGGGGTAATAAGCACAGATACGCAGTATTTT
TRBV6-4,TRBD2,NA,TRBJ2-1,15,CASATLAGSYNEQFF,TGTGCCAGCGCGACACTAGCGGGCTCCTACAATGAGCAGTTCTTC
TRBV6-5,NA,few,TRBJ2-7,14,CASSPTGVDYEQYF,TGTGCCAGCAGTCCTACAGGAGTTGACTACGAGCAGTACTTC
TRBV7-9,NA,NA,TRBJ2-7,15,CASSLTGGGAYEQYF,TGTGCCAGCAGCTTAACTGGCGGAGGTGCCTACGAGCAGTACTTC
TRBV29-1,TRBD2,NA,TRBJ2-1,14,CSVAQRGGFNEQFF,TGCAGCGTTGCCCAGCGGGGGGGTTTCAATGAGCAGTTCTTC
TRBV7-9,NA,few,TRBJ1-5,13,CASSLQSNQPQHF,TGTGCCAGCAGCTTACAAAGCAATCAGCCCCAGCATTTT
TRBV10-3,TRBD1,NA,TRBJ1-5,15,CAISDSNRGHQPQHF,TGTGCCATCAGTGATTCCAACAGGGGCCATCAGCCCCAGCATTTT
TRBV5-1,NA,once,TRBJ1-1,15,CASSLRAGDGTEAFF,TGCGCCAGCAGCTTGAGGGCCGGGGATGGCACTGAAGCTTTCTTT
TRBV28,TRBD1,NA,TRBJ2-3,14,CASSLGGYGNTQYF,TGTGCCAGCAGTCTAGGGGGCTACGGAAATACGCAGTATTTT
TRBV5-1,NA,NA,TRBJ2-5,14,CASGSGQQEETQYF,TGCGCCAGCGGGAGCGGACAGCAAGAAGAGACCCAGTACTTC
TRBV7-9,TRBD1,once,TRBJ1-2,15,CASSLGQSQNYGYTF,TGTGCCAGCAGCCTGGGACAGTCCCAAAACTATGGCTACACCTTC
TRBV4-1,TRBD2,NA,TRBJ2-5,17,CASSQGSSGGPQETQYF,TGCGCCAGCAGCCAAGGTTCCAGCGGGGGGCCCCAAGAGACCCAGTACTTC
TRBV7-2,NA,once,TRBJ1-1,14,CASSWGHPNTEAFF,TGTGCCAGCAGCTGGGGACACCCAAACACTGAAGCTTTCTTT
TRBV2,NA,NA,TRBJ2-6,14,CASRRGFGANVLTF,TGTGCCAGCAGGAGAGGGTTTGGGGCCAACGTCCTGACTTTC
TRBV6-1,NA,NA,TRBJ1-6,17,CASSDGRLSSYNSPLHF,TGTGCCAGCAGTGACGGCAGACTGAGCTCCTATAATTCACCCCTCCACTTT
TRBV6-1,TRBD2,NA,TRBJ2-1,16,CASSDPLAGKSNEQFF,TGTGCCAGCAGTGACCCGCTAGCGGGGAAGAGCAATGAGCAGTTCTTC
TRBV4-1,NA,NA,TRBJ1-4,14,CASSEVGVGEKLFF,TGCGCCAGCAGCGAGGTAGGGGTGGGTGAAAAACTGTTTTTT
TRBV23-1,NA,once,TRBJ1-5,22,CASSQSRGYGRDLVESNQPQHF,TGCGCCAGCAGTCAATCAAGAGGCTATGGCCGGGATTTGGTGGAGAGCAATCAGCCCCAGCATTTT
TRBV7-7,NA,NA,TRBJ2-1,13,CASSLTGVGEQFF,TGTGCCAGCAGCTTGACCGGGGTCGGGGAGCAGTTCTTC
TRBV28,TRBD1,NA,TRBJ1-3,22,CASSFSYTSIRDRVILGNTIYF,TGTGCCAGCAGTTTTTCGTATACGTCGATCCGGGACAGGGTAATTCTAGGAAACACCATATATTTT
TRBV2,TRBD2,NA,TRBJ2-3,15,CASSDGTRVTDTQYF,TGTGCCAGCAGTGACGGGACTAGAGTTACAGATACGCAGTATTTT
TRBV19,TRBD2,NA,TRBJ2-7,14,CASSIYSGIYEQYF,TGTGCCAGTAGTATTTATAGCGGGATCTACGAGCAGTACTTC
TRBV11-2,NA,NA,TRBJ2-3,15,CASSLVGGPTDTQYF,TGTGCCAGCAGCTTAGTTGGGGGGCCCACAGATACGCAGTATTTT
TRBV29-1,NA,NA,TRBJ2-2,15,CSVGSRGSSTGELFF,TGCAGCGTTGGTAGTCGGGGGAGCTCCACCGGGGAGCTGTTTTTT
TRBV25-1,NA,NA,TRBJ1-4,14,CASSDWGNNEKLFF,TGTGCCAGCAGTGATTGGGGAAATAATGAAAAACTGTTTTTT
TRBV30,NA,NA,TRBJ1-2,12,CAWSVTEYGYTF,TGTGCCTGGAGTGTAACAGAATATGGCTACACCTTC
TRBV6-1,NA,NA,TRBJ2-3,14,CASSVQAKGDTQYF,TGTGCCAGCAGCGTGCAGGCCAAAGGGGATACGCAGTATTTT
TRBV18,NA,few,TRBJ1-2,15,CASTPPTEGNYGYTF,TGTGCCAGCACGCCCCCGACAGAAGGGAACTATGGCTACACCTTC
TRBV2,NA,NA,TRBJ2-7,15,CASSEAPQGIYEQYF,TGTGCCAGCAGTGAAGCGCCCCAGGGGATCTACGAGCAGTACTTC
TRBV2,NA,NA,TRBJ2-2,12,CASMYQGGELFF,TGTGCCAGCATGTACCAGGGCGGGGAGCTGTTTTTT
TRBV7-6,TRBD1,few,TRBJ1-1,12,CASSSVGTVAFF,TGTGCCAGCAGCTCAGTCGGGACAGTTGCTTTCTTT
TRBV27,TRBD1,NA,TRBJ2-7,18,CASSFRQGALLGHYEQYF,TGTGCCAGCAGTTTTCGACAGGGGGCCCTACTAGGCCACTACGAGCAGTACTTC
TRBV7-6,TRBD2,NA,TRBJ2-3,15,CASSFSGISTDTQYF,TGTGCCAGCAGCTTCAGCGGGATTAGCACAGATACGCAGTATTTT
TRBV28,NA,NA,TRBJ2-3,16,CASSANRDSVVDTQYF,TGTGCCAGCAGTGCTAACAGGGATTCAGTCGTTGATACGCAGTATTTT